These T cell receptor beta chains were read from a single sample in a study of blood T cell repertoires in COVID-19. Here immunoSEQ multiplex PCR was the method, and the copy in TCRdb shows in-frame clones only, minus some. The data contain more than 150,000 clones, more than 65% of them singletons. Sequenced sample: peripheral blood. The origin of the receptors is a woman older than 75 with acute or convalescent COVID-19. Each CDR3 is given with its conserved first and last residue. D genes are given only for firm matches. The size entry is marked missing in some rows and otherwise reads once, few, many or a size class.

d_gene,abundance,v_gene,j_gene,CDR3nt,CDR3aa
TRBD1,-,TRBV29-1,TRBJ1-1,TGCAGCGTTAAAGGGACAGGGTGGAATAGGAACACTGAAGCTTTCTTT,CSVKGTGWNRNTEAFF
-,few,TRBV27,TRBJ1-5,TGTGCCAGCAGTTTAGTCCCCAGGCAGCCCCAGCATTTT,CASSLVPRQPQHF
TRBD1,-,TRBV3-1/TRBV3-2,TRBJ2-5,TGTGCCAGCAGCCAGGGACAGGTACAAGAGACCCAGTACTTC,CASSQGQVQETQYF
-,few,TRBV2,TRBJ1-5,TGTGCCAGCAGGGGGCGGGGGGCTAGCAATCAGCCCCAGCATTTT,CASRGRGASNQPQHF
-,-,TRBV3-1/TRBV3-2,TRBJ2-1,TGTGCCAGCAGCCAAGACGTCACAGGGCGACGGTTCTTC,CASSQDVTGRRFF
TRBD1,-,TRBV4-1,TRBJ2-1,TGCGCCAGCAGCCAAATGCGGACAGGGGTTCGCAATGAGCAGTTCTTC,CASSQMRTGVRNEQFF
-,-,TRBV21-1,TRBJ2-3,TGTGCCAGCAGCAAAGCGGGGACAGACGCATCACCTAGCACAGATACGCAGTATTTT,CASSKAGTDASPSTDTQYF
-,few,TRBV19,TRBJ1-1,TGTGCCAGTAGTATAGTTGGCCGACAGAACACTGAAGCTTTCTTT,CASSIVGRQNTEAFF
-,-,TRBV3-1/TRBV3-2,TRBJ1-1,TGTGCCAGCAGTCACCAGAAGAACACTGAAGCTTTCTTT,CASSHQKNTEAFF
TRBD1,-,TRBV6-5,TRBJ2-7,TGTGCCAGCAGCCAGGGACAGGGTTTCTACGAGCAGTACTTC,CASSQGQGFYEQYF
-,-,TRBV3-1/TRBV3-2,TRBJ2-7,TGTGCCAGCAGCCAGAGTGGCTCCTACGAGCAGTACTTC,CASSQSGSYEQYF
TRBD2,-,TRBV5-1,TRBJ2-7,TGCGCCAGCAGCAAACAGGCGTGGGGGGGCTACGAGCAGTACTTC,CASSKQAWGGYEQYF
TRBD1,-,TRBV27,TRBJ1-1,TGTGCCAGCAGTTTCCGCAACAGGGGCACTGAAGCTTTCTTT,CASSFRNRGTEAFF
TRBD2,-,TRBV4-1,TRBJ2-7,TGCGCCAGCAGCCCCCTACGGACTAGCGGGAGGCCCTACGAGCAGTACTTC,CASSPLRTSGRPYEQYF
-,-,TRBV3-1/TRBV3-2,TRBJ2-7,TGTGCCAGCAGCCAAGATAGACTTATCTACGAGCAGTACTTC,CASSQDRLIYEQYF
-,-,TRBV28,TRBJ1-1,TGTGCCAGCAAAACCGGAGGAAGCACTGAAGCTTTCTTT,CASKTGGSTEAFF
-,-,TRBV5-1,TRBJ1-1,TGCGCCAGCAGCTTGGACCCAGGGGCTACGAACACTGAAGCTTTCTTT,CASSLDPGATNTEAFF
TRBD2,-,TRBV28,TRBJ2-2,TGTGCCAGCAGTTTATTTAGCGGGAGGACCGGGGAGCTGTTTTTT,CASSLFSGRTGELFF
-,-,TRBV7-9,TRBJ2-4,TGTGCCAGCAGCCGATGGCTAGCCAAAAACATTCAGTACTTC,CASSRWLAKNIQYF
TRBD1,once,TRBV5-1,TRBJ2-6,TGCGCCAGCAGCACCGGACAGGGGGCGGCCGCTGGGGCCAACGTCCTGACTTTC,CASSTGQGAAAGANVLTF
TRBD2,-,TRBV28,TRBJ2-7,TGTGCCAGCAGTACGGGACTAGCGAGAGAGCAGTACTTC,CASSTGLAREQYF
-,-,TRBV30,TRBJ1-2,TGTGCCTGGAGTCCGGCAGGCGGCTACACCTTC,CAWSPAGGYTF
-,many,TRBV7-2,TRBJ2-5,TGTGCCAGCAGGGGAGGGGGGGCCGGAGAGACCCAGTACTTC,CASRGGGAGETQYF
TRBD2,-,TRBV7-9,TRBJ2-6,TGTGCCAGCAGCGGGCTGCCGGGACTAGGATCCGTCCTGACTTTC,CASSGLPGLGSVLTF
TRBD1,-,TRBV7-2,TRBJ1-1,TGTGCCAGCAGCTCGGGACAGGGTTGGCTGCCTGAAGCTTTCTTT,CASSSGQGWLPEAFF
-,-,TRBV3-1/TRBV3-2,TRBJ2-3,TGTGCCAGCAGCCGAGGAGCGCGAACAGATACGCAGTATTTT,CASSRGARTDTQYF
TRBD1,once,TRBV2,TRBJ2-3,TGTGCCAGCAGTGCCGGGACAGGGGGTACAGATACGCAGTATTTT,CASSAGTGGTDTQYF
-,-,TRBV6-5,TRBJ1-6,TGTGCCAGCAGGAACGGACAGTTAGCCATTTCACCCCTCCACTTT,CASRNGQLAISPLHF
-,-,TRBV7-9,TRBJ2-5,TGTGCCAGCAGCTTAGGGGCAGGGCAAGAGACCCAGTACTTC,CASSLGAGQETQYF
TRBD2,-,TRBV11-2,TRBJ2-1,TGTGCCAGCAGCTTTAGCGGGGGGAACCTCTACAATGAGCAGTTCTTC,CASSFSGGNLYNEQFF
TRBD1,-,TRBV19,TRBJ2-2,TGTGCCAGTACCTCAAACGGGGACAGCTTGAACACCGGGGAGCTGTTTTTT,CASTSNGDSLNTGELFF
-,few,TRBV29-1,TRBJ2-1,TGCAGCGTCCGGACAGTCTCCTACAATGAGCAGTTCTTC,CSVRTVSYNEQFF